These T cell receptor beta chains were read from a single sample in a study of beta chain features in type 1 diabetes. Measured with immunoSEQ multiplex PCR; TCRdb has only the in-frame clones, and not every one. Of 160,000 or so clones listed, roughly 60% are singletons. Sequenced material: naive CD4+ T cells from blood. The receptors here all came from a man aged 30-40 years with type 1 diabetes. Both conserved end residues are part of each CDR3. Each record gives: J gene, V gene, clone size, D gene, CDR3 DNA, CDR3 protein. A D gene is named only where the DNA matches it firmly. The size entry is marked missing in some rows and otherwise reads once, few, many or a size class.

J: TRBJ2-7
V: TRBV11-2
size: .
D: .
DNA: TGTGCCAGCGCGGGACAAGGATTAAACTACGAGCAGTACTTC
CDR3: CASAGQGLNYEQYF

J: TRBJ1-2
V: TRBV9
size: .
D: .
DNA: TGTGCCAGCAACGCAGGAGAGTATGGCTACACCTTC
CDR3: CASNAGEYGYTF

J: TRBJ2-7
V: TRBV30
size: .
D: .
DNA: TGTGCCTGGAGTGGGCAGGGTCCCCAGTACTTC
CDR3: CAWSGQGPQYF

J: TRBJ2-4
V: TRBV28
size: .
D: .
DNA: TGTGCCAGCTCATCCGACAGGCGGCCGGCCAAAAACATTCAGTACTTC
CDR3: CASSSDRRPAKNIQYF

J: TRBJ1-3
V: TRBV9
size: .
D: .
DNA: TGTGCCAGCAGCGTAGCGGGGGTCACCAGCTCTGGAAACACCATATATTTT
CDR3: CASSVAGVTSSGNTIYF

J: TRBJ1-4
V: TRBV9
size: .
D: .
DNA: TGTGCCAGCAGCGACAGGGCTGGGGAAAAACTGTTTTTT
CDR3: CASSDRAGEKLFF

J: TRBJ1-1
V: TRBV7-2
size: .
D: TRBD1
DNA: TGTGCCAGCAGTATTGACAGGGGTGCCACTGAAGCTTTCTTT
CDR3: CASSIDRGATEAFF

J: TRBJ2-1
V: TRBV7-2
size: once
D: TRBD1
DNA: TGTGCCAGCAGCTTAGACAGGGGCGATGAGCAGTTCTTC
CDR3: CASSLDRGDEQFF

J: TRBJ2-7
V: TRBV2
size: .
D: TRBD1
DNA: TGTGCCAGCAGGGGGGACAGCTACGAGCAGTACTTC
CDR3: CASRGDSYEQYF

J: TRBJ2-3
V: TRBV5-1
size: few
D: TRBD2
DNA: TGCGCCAGCAGACTAGCGGGGACGTCAGATACGCAGTATTTT
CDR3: CASRLAGTSDTQYF

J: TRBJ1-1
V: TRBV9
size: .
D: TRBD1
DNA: TGTGCCAGCAGCGTAGAGGGGGCGGGCACTGAAGCTTTCTTT
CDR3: CASSVEGAGTEAFF

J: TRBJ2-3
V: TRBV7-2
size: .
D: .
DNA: TGTGCCAGCAGCTTAATGCTTGGCACAGATACGCAGTATTTT
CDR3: CASSLMLGTDTQYF

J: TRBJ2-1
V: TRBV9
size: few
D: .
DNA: TGTGCCAGCAGCGTATTTGGGGAGCAGTTCTTC
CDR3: CASSVFGEQFF

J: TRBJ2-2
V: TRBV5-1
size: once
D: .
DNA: TGCGCCAGCAGCTGGGACCCCGCCGGGGAGCTGTTTTTT
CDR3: CASSWDPAGELFF

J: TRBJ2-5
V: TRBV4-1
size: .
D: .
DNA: TGCGCCAGCAGCCAAGTAGTCCCTCAAGAGACCCAGTACTTC
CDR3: CASSQVVPQETQYF

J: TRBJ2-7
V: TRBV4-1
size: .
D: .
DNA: TGCGCCAGCAGCCAAGATCTGATGGAGGGCTACGAGCAGTACTTC
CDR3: CASSQDLMEGYEQYF

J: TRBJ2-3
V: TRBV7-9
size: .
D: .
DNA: TGTGCCAGCAGCTTAGGAGGAGCTAGCACAGATACGCAGTATTTT
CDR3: CASSLGGASTDTQYF

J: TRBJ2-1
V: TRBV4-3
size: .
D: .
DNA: TGCGCCAGCAGCCAAGGGCCTCAGGGTGAGCAGTTCTTC
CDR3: CASSQGPQGEQFF

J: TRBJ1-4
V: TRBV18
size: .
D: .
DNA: TGTGCCAGCTCACCAAGCCGAGGGGATGGCGAAAAACTGTTTTTT
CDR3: CASSPSRGDGEKLFF

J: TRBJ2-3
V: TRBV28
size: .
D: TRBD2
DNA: TGTGCCACCGGGGCGGGGGGCACAGATACGCAGTATTTT
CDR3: CATGAGGTDTQYF

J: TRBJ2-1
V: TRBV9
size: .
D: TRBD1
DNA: TGTGCCAGCAGCGACCGGGACAGATCCTACAATGAGCAGTTCTTC
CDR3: CASSDRDRSYNEQFF

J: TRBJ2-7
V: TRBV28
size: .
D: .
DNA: TGTGCCAGCAGTCCGGACATTGGTCCTGAAAAATGGGACTTC
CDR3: CASSPDIGPEKWDF

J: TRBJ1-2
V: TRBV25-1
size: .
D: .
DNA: TGTGCCAGCAAGCAGGGCGCGAACTATGGCTACACCTTC
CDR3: CASKQGANYGYTF

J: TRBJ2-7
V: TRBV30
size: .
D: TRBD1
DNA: TGTGCCTGGAGCCAGGGGGTTGTCTACGAGCAGTACTTC
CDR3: CAWSQGVVYEQYF

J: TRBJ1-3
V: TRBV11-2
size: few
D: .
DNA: TGTGCCAGCAGTGGGACGTCTGGAAACACCATATATTTT
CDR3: CASSGTSGNTIYF

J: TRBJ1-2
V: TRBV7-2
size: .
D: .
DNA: TGTGCCAGCAGCGAGCAGGGTAGTGGCTACACCTTC
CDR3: CASSEQGSGYTF

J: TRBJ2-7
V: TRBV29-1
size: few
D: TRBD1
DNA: TGCAGGGAGGGGACAGGGGCCTACGAGCAGTACTTC
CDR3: CREGTGAYEQYF

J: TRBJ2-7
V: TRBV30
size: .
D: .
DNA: TGTGCCTGGAGTGTAAGGCTTGACTCCTACGAGCAGTACTTC
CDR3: CAWSVRLDSYEQYF

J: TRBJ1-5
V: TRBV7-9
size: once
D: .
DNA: TGTGCCAGCAGCCCCATGGGCAGAAATCAGCCCCAGCATTTT
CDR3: CASSPMGRNQPQHF

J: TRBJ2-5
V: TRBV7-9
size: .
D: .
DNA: TGTGCCAGCAGCAGGGGAGGACCAGAGACCCAGTACTTC
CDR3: CASSRGGPETQYF

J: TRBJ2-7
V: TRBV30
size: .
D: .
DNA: TGTGCCTGGAATCCAGGGAGCTCCTACGAGCAGTACTTC
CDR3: CAWNPGSSYEQYF

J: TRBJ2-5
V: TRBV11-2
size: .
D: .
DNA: TGTGCCAGTAAGGGGCCCTCGGAGACCCAGTACTTC
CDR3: CASKGPSETQYF

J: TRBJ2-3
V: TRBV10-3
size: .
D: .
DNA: TGTGCCATCAGTGTAGCAGGCCCTAGCACAGATACGCAGTATTTT
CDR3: CAISVAGPSTDTQYF

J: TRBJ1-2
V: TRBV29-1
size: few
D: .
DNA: TGCAGCGTTGAAATTTACAGGGAGCAGGGCTACACCTTC
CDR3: CSVEIYREQGYTF

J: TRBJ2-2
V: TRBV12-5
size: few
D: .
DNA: TGTGCTAGTTCCAAAAGCGGGACAGAAAACACCGGGGAGCTGTTTTTT
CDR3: CASSKSGTENTGELFF

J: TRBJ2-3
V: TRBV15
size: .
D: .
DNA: TGTGCCACCAGCAGAGAAGACAGGCCTTGGGATACGCAGTATTTT
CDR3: CATSREDRPWDTQYF

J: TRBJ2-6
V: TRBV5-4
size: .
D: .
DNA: TGTGCCAGCAGCTCAGGGGGAGGAGTTCCGGTGTCCATAGCCAACGTCCTGACTTTC
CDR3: CASSSGGGVPVSIANVLTF

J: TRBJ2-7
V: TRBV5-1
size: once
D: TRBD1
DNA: TGCGCCAGCAGCTTGGCCGGCAGGGGGTACTCCTACGAGCAGTACTTC
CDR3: CASSLAGRGYSYEQYF

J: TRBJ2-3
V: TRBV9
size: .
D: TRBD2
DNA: TGTGCCAGCAGCCCGCTAGCGGGGGCCGGTCGGGCGCAGTATTTT
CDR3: CASSPLAGAGRAQYF

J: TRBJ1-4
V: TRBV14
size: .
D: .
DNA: TGTGCCAGCAGCCGACAGGTCGTCGGAGAAAAACTGTTTTTT
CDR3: CASSRQVVGEKLFF

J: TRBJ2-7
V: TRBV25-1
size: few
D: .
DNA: TGTGCCAGCATCAGGTTTATGTTGGAGCAGTACTTC
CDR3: CASIRFMLEQYF

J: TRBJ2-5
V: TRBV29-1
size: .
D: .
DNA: TGCAGCGTCGAAAGGGGGATTGGGGAGACCCAGTACTTC
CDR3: CSVERGIGETQYF